This T cell receptor (beta chain) was retrieved from a study of T cell repertoires in aging, cancer and after chemotherapy. Multiplex touch-down PCR with TRB-A/B primers amplified rearranged V-D-J TRB sequences. TCRdb passed the multiplex PCR reads through MiXCR, listing each CDR3 protein once. This table holds under 5,000 distinct CDR3 sequences, 20% to 25% found once. CDR3 length: 12 amino acids. With 8 bases removed from V and 5 bases from J, the gap between germline ends came to 13 bases. In germline, CDR1 is LNHDA, CDR2 SQIVND (reference sequence). Amplification of TCR beta used genomic DNA extracted from peripheral blood. Within the sample, this clonotype is medium-sized.

The V and J genes are TRBV19 and TRBJ2-7; tentatively, D is TRBD1 (5 bases). Sequencing input: blood. The receptor was isolated from a human donor in good health. The donor label of this sample is uncertain. The CDR3 coding sequence is TGTGCCAGTCAGCAGGGCGTCCACGAGCAGTACTTC. Translated: CASQQGVHEQYF.